The present TCR beta chain was sequenced within a study of blood T cell repertoires in COVID-19. As for the study in general: Sample material is recorded as cDNA or gDNA derived from T cells, B-cell-depleted T cells, or PBMCs.

CDR3 length equals 15 residues. The germline V and J ends were trimmed by 4 bases and 4 bases, with 17 bases remaining between them. In germline, CDR1 is SGHNT, CDR2 YYREEE (reference sequence). TCRdb's table, derived via immunoSEQ multiplex PCR, lists solely in-frame clones and lacks some. Among roughly 200,000 clones, 94% were seen once, and the ten largest hold roughly 0.76%. J is TRBJ1-2 and V is TRBV5-4, with a possible D match to TRBD1 (5 bases). The specimen sequenced was peripheral blood. The receptor was derived from a man aged 25-40 years with COVID-19, enrolled during active disease. The CDR3 DNA reads TGTGCCAGCAGCCAGGAGGGGATTTCGGCCTATGGCTACACCTTC. Translating it yields CASSQEGISAYGYTF.